There are many counts of the clone carrying this T cell receptor beta chain. The CDR3 has 12 amino acids. Germline V gene sequence: CDR1 SQVTM, CDR2 ANQGSEA. Deletions cut 7 bases from V and 5 bases from J, with 14 bases between. TCRdb ran MiXCR on the RT-PCR reads and lists one entry per CDR3 protein. The sample carries about 87,000 distinct CDR3 sequences, roughly 4.9% recorded once. This entry is derived from a study of patients and donors after allogeneic stem cell transplantation. The chain links TRBV29-1 to TRBJ2-5; TRBD2 might be the D (5 bases). The specimen was blood, either unsorted or a sorted T cell fraction (not recorded which). This TCR came from a human donor who was either an allogeneic HSCT recipient or a stem cell or donor lymphocyte infusion donor (not recorded which). It is not recorded whose cells these are; they may come from a transplant donor. Here the CDR3 reads CSADRGLETQYF. For the CDR3, the DNA is TGCAGCGCCGATCGGGGTCTCGAGACCCAGTACTTC.